This paragraph reports one T cell receptor (beta chain). V gave up 3 bases and J gave up 7 bases, with 13 bases separating them. Germline V lookup: CDR1 MNHEY, CDR2 SMNVEV (reference sequence). The CDR3 runs 13 residues. This sample stems from a study of blood T cell repertoires in COVID-19. Study overall: PBMCs, B-cell-depleted T cells, or T cells were the source of the cDNA or gDNA that made up the material.

Individuals drawn from about two dozen US areas were roughly 18 to 100 years old. Profiled with immunoSEQ multiplex PCR; TCRdb holds only in-frame clones, not every one. The sample has under 200,000 clones, approximately 91% seen once. Material for sequencing was PBMCs or T cells enriched from blood (not recorded which). V is TRBV27 and J is TRBJ2-7, with D possibly TRBD1 on 6 matching bases. This TCR was sampled from a woman aged 18 to 35 who had recovered from COVID-19. The CDR3 region has the DNA TGTGCCAGCAGTTTCGGGCAGGGGCGGGAGCAGTACTTC. It translates to CASSFGQGREQYF.